This TCR beta chain was profiled in a study of blood T cells in healthy people across ages. Study conclusions and caveats: Investigators treated diversity estimates from one million T cells as underestimates.

Primers used in a second PCR of about 6 to 11 cycles were a sample-barcoded 5' primer and a J-beta primer mix. One entry per CDR3 protein, called by TCRdb with MiXCR from the 5' RACE reads. The table includes fewer than 2,000,000 distinct CDR3 sequences, about 32% detected once. Unmatched junction bases numbered 7, after V lost 3 bases and J lost 2 bases. In germline, CDR1 is SGHAT, CDR2 FQNNGV. This CDR3 region has 16 residues. This clonotype came up many times. What it recognizes is unknown. What was sequenced was blood. This clonotype was sampled from a woman aged 25 to 45 in good health. The chain links TRBV11-2 to TRBJ2-7, with 10 positions matching TRBD2. The CDR3 nucleotides read TGTGCCAGCAGCTTGGGGCCCGGACTAGCGGCCTACGAGCAGTACTTC. Its translation: CASSLGPGLAAYEQYF.